Listed below are T cell receptor beta chains from one sample, sequenced in a study of cytomegalovirus exposure and HLA in healthy donors. The protocol was immunoSEQ multiplex PCR, while the TCRdb copy is restricted to in-frame clones and leaves out a portion. This table has about 110,000 clones, 76% appearing once. Sequencing was carried out using PBMCs. The receptors stem from a woman aged 45-65 years in good health and CMV-seropositive. The CDR3 runs from the conserved cysteine through the conserved F or W. Each record gives: J gene, V gene, D gene, clone size, CDR3 protein, CDR3 DNA. A D gene is named only where the DNA matches it firmly. Clone size is given for some rows only: seen once, a few or many times, or a class if the clone is expanded.

TRBJ1-5 TRBV19 NA NA CASSGGSNQPQHF TGTGCCAGTAGTGGAGGCAGCAATCAGCCCCAGCATTTT
TRBJ1-4 TRBV9 TRBD1 NA CASSVEGQGREKLFF TGTGCCAGCAGCGTAGAGGGACAGGGCAGGGAAAAACTGTTTTTT
TRBJ2-7 TRBV7-8 TRBD1 NA CASSLWDRVALGSYEQYF TGTGCCAGCAGCCTGTGGGACAGGGTTGCCCTTGGATCCTACGAGCAGTACTTC
TRBJ2-3 TRBV4-2 NA NA CASSQDSRADTQYF TGTGCCAGCAGCCAAGATTCACGGGCAGATACGCAGTATTTT
TRBJ1-5 TRBV15 TRBD1 NA CATSTLTGGNQPQHF TGTGCCACCAGCACCCTGACAGGGGGGAACCAGCCCCAGCATTTT
TRBJ2-7 TRBV27 TRBD1 NA CASSRDSSYEQYF TGTGCCAGCAGCCGGGACAGCTCCTACGAGCAGTACTTC
TRBJ2-3 TRBV7-3 NA NA CASSPGPPTDTQYF TGTGCCAGCAGCCCAGGGCCCCCCACAGATACGCAGTATTTT
TRBJ1-3 TRBV7-9 NA NA CASSFGGNTIYF TGTGCCAGCAGCTTCGGGGGAAACACCATATATTTT
TRBJ1-1 TRBV27 NA once CASSLLDTNTEAFF TGTGCCAGCAGTTTATTGGACACGAACACTGAAGCTTTCTTT
TRBJ2-5 TRBV10-3 NA NA CAISASGGETQYF TGTGCCATCAGTGCCTCAGGGGGGGAGACCCAGTACTTC
TRBJ2-2 TRBV18 NA NA CASSRAQNTGELFF TGTGCCAGCTCCAGGGCTCAGAACACCGGGGAGCTGTTTTTT
TRBJ1-2 TRBV2 TRBD1 NA CASSMPGGNGYTF TGTGCCAGCAGTATGCCAGGGGGCAATGGCTACACCTTC
TRBJ1-6 TRBV9 TRBD1 NA CASSAGTGSGSPLHF TGTGCCAGCAGCGCCGGGACAGGATCGGGATCACCCCTCCACTTT
TRBJ2-7 TRBV27 TRBD2 NA CASSFLSPQREAYEQYF TGTGCCAGCAGTTTCCTCTCCCCGCAGCGGGAGGCGTACGAGCAGTACTTC
TRBJ1-4 TRBV6-5 NA NA CASSYESATNEKLFF TGTGCCAGCAGTTACGAGAGTGCAACTAATGAAAAACTGTTTTTT
TRBJ2-1 TRBV9 TRBD2 NA CASSVVPQLTSGPPNEQFF TGTGCCAGCAGCGTAGTTCCCCAGCTGACTAGCGGGCCTCCCAATGAGCAGTTCTTC
TRBJ2-1 TRBV5-8 NA few CASSLGQDYNEQFF TGTGCCAGCAGCTTGGGACAGGACTACAATGAGCAGTTCTTC
TRBJ2-7 TRBV27 NA NA CASSTGQYGIPLRHEQYF TGTGCCAGCAGTACTGGACAGTACGGTATCCCCCTTCGCCACGAGCAGTACTTC
TRBJ2-7 TRBV6-5 TRBD2 NA CASRDTTARGGEQYF TGTGCCAGCAGAGATACTACCGCACGGGGGGGCGAGCAGTACTTC
TRBJ2-7 TRBV5-1 NA NA CASSSLGAHYEQYF TGCGCCAGCAGCTCCCTAGGGGCGCACTACGAGCAGTACTTC
TRBJ2-7 TRBV19 NA NA CASSIAAGSSYEQYF TGTGCCAGTAGTATAGCTGCGGGGTCGTCCTACGAGCAGTACTTC
TRBJ2-7 TRBV25-1 TRBD1 few CASSEPGQGASYEQYF TGTGCCAGCAGTGAACCCGGACAGGGAGCCTCCTACGAGCAGTACTTC
TRBJ2-4 TRBV7-6 NA few CASSRGGVENSQYF TGTGCCAGCAGCCGAGGGGGAGTGGAAAACAGTCAGTACTTC
TRBJ1-4 TRBV13 NA once CASRPTRGGSEKLFF TGTGCCAGCAGACCGACCCGAGGTGGGAGTGAAAAACTGTTTTTT
TRBJ1-2 TRBV7-9 NA few CASEDNYGYTF TGTGCCAGCGAGGATAACTATGGCTACACCTTC
TRBJ2-5 TRBV10-3 TRBD2 NA CAIRIRLAGEETQYF TGTGCCATCAGAATTAGGCTAGCGGGAGAAGAGACCCAGTACTTC
TRBJ2-4 TRBV11-1 NA NA CASSRDGAGTKNIQYF TGTGCCAGCAGCCGGGATGGAGCCGGGACAAAAAACATTCAGTACTTC
TRBJ2-7 TRBV9 NA NA CASSVAQGRYEQYF TGTGCCAGCAGCGTAGCGCAGGGGAGATACGAGCAGTACTTC
TRBJ2-7 TRBV5-5 NA NA CASSLRQGNYEQYF TGTGCCAGCAGCTTGAGGCAGGGTAACTACGAGCAGTACTTC
TRBJ1-3 TRBV10-3 NA NA CAITDLGGNTIYF TGTGCCATCACTGACCTCGGTGGAAACACCATATATTTT
TRBJ1-1 TRBV13 NA NA CASSSYRGTEAFF TGTGCCAGCAGCTCCTATCGCGGAACTGAAGCTTTCTTT
TRBJ2-7 TRBV28 NA NA CASSLGQGKAYEQYF TGTGCCAGCAGTTTGGGCCAGGGGAAGGCCTACGAGCAGTACTTC
TRBJ2-7 TRBV6-5 TRBD2 NA CASSRLAATYEQYF TGTGCCAGCAGCAGACTAGCGGCGACCTACGAGCAGTACTTC
TRBJ2-7 TRBV5-4 NA NA CASSPGDYEQYF TGTGCCAGCAGTCCAGGGGACTACGAGCAGTACTTC
TRBJ2-5 TRBV6-1 NA NA CASVGPGGGETQYF TGTGCCAGCGTTGGGCCCGGGGGAGGAGAGACCCAGTACTTC
TRBJ2-2 TRBV6-5 NA NA CASSYPGFGELFF TGTGCCAGCAGTTACCCGGGATTTGGGGAGCTGTTTTTT
TRBJ2-6 TRBV10-3 NA few CAISEETSGANGLTF TGTGCCATCAGTGAAGAGACCTCTGGGGCCAACGGCCTGACTTTC
TRBJ1-3 TRBV5-5 NA NA CASSLAGSFSGNTIYF TGTGCCAGCAGCTTGGCCGGGAGCTTCTCTGGAAACACCATATATTTT
TRBJ2-1 TRBV9 NA NA CASSDGTSYNEQFF TGTGCCAGCAGCGACGGGACTTCCTACAATGAGCAGTTCTTC
TRBJ2-3 TRBV6-5 NA NA CASSPEGGADTQYF TGTGCCAGCAGTCCCGAGGGGGGGGCAGATACGCAGTATTTT
TRBJ2-5 TRBV5-1 TRBD2 NA CASSPKLGLAGGATQYF TGCGCCAGCAGCCCCAAACTCGGACTAGCGGGAGGGGCGACCCAGTACTTC
TRBJ1-1 TRBV13 NA NA CASSETGYTEAFF TGTGCCAGCAGCGAAACAGGGTACACTGAAGCTTTCTTT
TRBJ2-3 TRBV5-4 TRBD2 NA CASSAGTSGGLADTQYF TGTGCCAGCAGCGCCGGGACTAGCGGGGGCCTTGCAGATACGCAGTATTTT
TRBJ2-7 TRBV6-5 NA few CASSYGPGSSYEQYF TGTGCCAGCAGTTACGGTCCGGGGAGCTCCTACGAGCAGTACTTC
TRBJ1-1 TRBV6-5 NA few CASSFSQGNTEAFF TGTGCCAGCAGTTTTTCCCAGGGGAACACTGAAGCTTTCTTT
TRBJ1-4 TRBV15 TRBD1 NA CATRNQGAGEKLFF TGTGCCACCCGCAACCAGGGGGCGGGTGAAAAACTGTTTTTT
TRBJ1-6 TRBV5-8 TRBD1 NA CASTPTGSRSPLHF TGTGCCAGCACCCCGACAGGGTCAAGATCACCCCTCCACTTT
TRBJ1-2 TRBV19 TRBD1 NA CASSIDRTGRGYTF TGTGCCAGTAGTATAGATCGGACAGGAAGGGGCTACACCTTC
TRBJ1-6 TRBV4-3 NA NA CASSQDTVSPSSTLHF TGCGCCAGCAGCCAAGATACCGTCTCTCCTTCGAGCACCCTCCACTTT